The 18 T cell receptor beta chains reported below all come from one sample, sequenced in a study of PD-L1 blockade in urothelial cancer. Stated time point: peripheral blood 6 weeks after treatment start. The repertoire was sequenced with immunoSEQ multiplex PCR; TCRdb's copy has only in-frame clones and lacks some. The table lists about 22,000 clones, around 91% of them singletons. The sequencing here drew on PBMCs, taken around atezolizumab (anti-PD-L1) treatment. Receptor source: a woman aged 60-75 years with urothelial cancer.

V gene TRBV7-2 combines with J gene TRBJ2-7; TRBD2 aligns across 11 bases. V lost 3 bases, J lost 5 bases, and 6 bases stayed unmatched. CDR3 length equals 15 residues. Germline V gives CDR1 SGHTA, CDR2 FQGNSA. The CDR3 region has the DNA TGTGCCAGCAGCTTTAGCGGGAGGGCGAGGGACGAGCAGTACTTC. Residues: CASSFSGRARDEQYF.

V and J are TRBV6-5 and TRBJ1-1; possibly TRBD1 for D (5 bases). Per germline, CDR1 MNHEY and CDR2 SVGAGI. The CDR3 length is 13 residues. V dropped 1 base and J dropped 8 bases, with 11 bases sitting between them. CDR3 bases: TGTGCCAGCAGTTACTGGCAGGGTCTAGAAGCTTTCTTT. Translating it yields CASSYWQGLEAFF.

The chain recombines TRBV2 with TRBJ2-5; possibly TRBD1 for D (5 bases). Trimming took 1 base from V and 2 from J, leaving 11 bases between them. The CDR3 consists of 15 residues. Per germline, CDR1 SNHLY and CDR2 FYNNEI. In nucleotides, the CDR3 is TGTGCCAGCAGTGAAGGGGTTGGGGCTCAAGAGACCCAGTACTTC. Protein product: CASSEGVGAQETQYF.

The rearrangement links TRBV7-3 to TRBJ2-7, with 7 bases identical to TRBD1. With V trimmed by 5 bases and J by 5 bases, 6 bases remained unmatched. The CDR3 is made up of 13 amino acids. CDR1 and CDR2 (germline): SGHTA, FQGTGA. The CDR3 bases are TGTGCCAGCAGCCTAGACAGGGCTGACGAGCAGTACTTC. Encoded protein: CASSLDRADEQYF.

V is TRBV4-3 and J is TRBJ1-3; 7 bases align to TRBD1. CDR3 length: 13 amino acids. The junction had 5 bases not matched to a gene; V was cut back by 4 bases and J by 8 bases. Germline CDR1 and CDR2: LGHNA and YSLEER. CDR3 in amino acids: CASSRDRADTIYF. CDR3 nucleotide sequence: TGCGCCAGCAGCCGAGACAGGGCTGACACCATATATTTT.

The V gene is TRBV19, the J gene TRBJ1-2; TRBD1 matches at 7 bases. The V segment lost 6 bases and the J segment 2 bases; nucleotides outside the gene matches: 3. Germline CDR1 LNHDA, CDR2 SQIVND (reference sequence). This CDR3 has 13 residues. CDR3 protein: CASRIQGNYGYTF. CDR3 bases: TGTGCCAGTAGAATACAGGGGAACTATGGCTACACCTTC.

V gene TRBV9 combines with J gene TRBJ2-7, with D tentatively TRBD1 (5 bases). The CDR3 contains 14 residues. V was shortened by 0 bases and J by 4 bases, with 11 bases between the two germline ends. From germline, CDR1 is SGDLS and CDR2 YYNGEE. The chain's CDR3 is CASSVAPTDYEQYF. The CDR3 region has the DNA TGTGCCAGCAGCGTAGCTCCGACAGATTACGAGCAGTACTTC.

This clone was seen once. This rearrangement joins TRBV4-2 to TRBJ2-7; maybe TRBD2 (6 bases). Trimming pared 1 base from V and 2 bases from J, leaving 15 bases between. CDR1 is LGHNA, CDR2 YNFKEQ, per germline. The CDR3 loop spans 16 amino acids. CDR3 amino acids: CASSQVHGGGPYEQYF. DNA of the CDR3: TGTGCCAGCAGCCAAGTACATGGAGGAGGGCCCTACGAGCAGTACTTC.

CDR3 nucleotides: TGTGCCAGCAGCAAAGCAGGGAGGGCAGGGCGAAAATTCGAGCAGTACTTC. It is translated as CASSKAGRAGRKFEQYF. J is TRBJ2-7 and V is TRBV21-1; TRBD2 is the table's D call and was not checked against the DNA. TRBV21-1 is classified as a pseudogene. The CDR3 consists of 17 residues.

The chain couples TRBV19 to TRBJ1-5, with D perhaps TRBD1 (6 bases). Germline V lookup: CDR1 LNHDA, CDR2 SQIVND (reference sequence). V was clipped by 5 bases and J by 2 bases, with 19 bases between them. This CDR3 has 17 amino acids. The CDR3 DNA reads as TGTGCCAGTAGTCAGACGGCCGGGACATCTGGCAATCAGCCCCAGCATTTT. This encodes CASSQTAGTSGNQPQHF. The variable domain in full, with the rest retrieved from reference TRBV19 and TRBJ1-5, is DGGITQSPKYLFRKEGQNVTLSCEQNLNHDAMYWYRQDPGQGLRLIYYSQIVNDFQKGDIAEGYSVSREKKESFPLTVTSAQKNPTAFYLCASSQTAGTSGNQPQHFGDGTRLSIL.

This clone has a handful of counts. The chain is built from TRBV7-2 and TRBJ2-3; 8 bases agree with TRBD2. CDR1 and CDR2 from the germline V gene are SGHTA and FQGNSA. V dropped 4 bases and J dropped 3; count of bases not matched to a gene: 15. The CDR3 has 18 residues. CDR3 sequence reads: CASSSLGTAGVVTDTQYF. The CDR3, as DNA: TGTGCCAGCAGCTCCCTTGGAACAGCGGGAGTAGTAACAGATACGCAGTATTTT.

The chain recombines TRBV9 with TRBJ2-7, with a weak D call TRBD2 (5 bases). Germline CDR1 is SGDLS and CDR2 is YYNGEE. Trimming removed 1 base from V and 0 bases from J, with 8 bases in between. The CDR3 extends over 14 amino acids. The CDR3 loop is CASSVLASSYEQYF. In nucleotides, the CDR3 is TGTGCCAGCAGCGTATTAGCGAGCTCCTACGAGCAGTACTTC.

The CDR3 is CASSLYDSPEWDEQFF. CDR3 in DNA: TGTGCCAGCAGCTTATACGACAGCCCAGAGTGGGATGAGCAGTTCTTC. This sequence joins TRBV7-7 and TRBJ2-1, with D maybe TRBD1 (5 bases). V lost 2 bases and J lost 8, with 19 bases in between. Germline CDR1 SSHAT, CDR2 FNYEAQ (reference sequence). The CDR3 runs to 16 residues. The whole variable domain, filled in from reference TRBV7-7 and TRBJ2-1, reads GAGVSQSPRYKVTKRGQDVTLRCDPISSHATLYWYQQALGQGPEFLTYFNYEAQPDKSGLPSDRFSAERPEGSISTLTIQRTEQRDSAMYRCASSLYDSPEWDEQFFGPGTRLTVL.

V gene TRBV9 combines with J gene TRBJ2-3; 11 bases line up with TRBD2. The CDR3 loop spans 17 amino acids. The J segment lost 4 bases and the V segment lost 0 bases, leaving 7 bases of the junction unmatched. The V gene's germline CDR1 is SGDLS and CDR2 YYNGEE. The CDR3 coding sequence is TGTGCCAGCAGCGTAGGTCCTAGCGGGAGGATCGCAGATACGCAGTATTTT. It specifies CASSVGPSGRIADTQYF.

This clone was seen only a few times. This sequence joins TRBV4-2 and TRBJ1-6, with D hard to call. The V gene's germline CDR1 is LGHNA and CDR2 YNFKEQ. With 1 base removed from V and 5 bases from J, the gap between germline ends came to 6 bases. There are 14 residues in the CDR3. In nucleotides, the CDR3 is TGTGCCAGCAGCCAAGTGGGAGATAATTCACCCCTCCACTTT. It translates to CASSQVGDNSPLHF.

This clone was seen only a few times. The chain combines TRBV7-9 with TRBJ2-7; TRBD1 matches at 7 bases. The CDR3 covers 16 residues. Trimming took 4 bases from V and 1 from J; bases not matched to a gene: 10. Germline assignment: CDR1 SEHNR and CDR2 FQNEAQ (reference sequence). The CDR3 sequence is CASSSTTGIGSYEQYF. The CDR3 region has the DNA TGTGCCAGCAGCTCCACGACAGGGATCGGGTCCTACGAGCAGTACTTC.

The chain has TRBV7-2 and TRBJ1-5; 7 positions match TRBD1. Germline CDR1 is SGHTA and CDR2 is FQGNSA. V was pared by 2 bases and J by 4 bases, with 2 bases of the junction left unmatched. This CDR3 spans 14 amino acids. The CDR3 here is CASSLMDRNQPQHF. CDR3 coding DNA: TGTGCCAGCAGCTTAATGGACAGGAATCAGCCCCAGCATTTT.

The J gene is TRBJ2-7, the V gene TRBV28; the D is unclear. The V gene lost 5 bases and the J gene lost 6 bases, with 11 bases spanning the gap. The CDR3 is 12 amino acids. Germline CDR1 is MDHEN and CDR2 is SYDVKM. The CDR3 reads CASSLSLGEQYF. CDR3 coding DNA: TGTGCCAGCAGTCTCTCTCTCGGCGAGCAGTACTTC.